The present T cell receptor (beta chain) was sequenced within a study of shared clonotypes between healthy human individuals. TCRdb keeps only in-frame clones here, not all; method: immunoSEQ multiplex PCR. The sample lists roughly 2.5 million clones; 90% to 95% were seen once. This CDR3 is built from 16 residues. The germline gives CDR1 MNHEY, CDR2 SVGAGI. V lost 0 bases and J 2 bases, leaving 14 bases between the germline ends. Material for sequencing was naive CD4+ T cells sorted from blood. Regarding subset: CD45RA+ positively selected. The clonotype originates from a man between 18 and 29 years old in good health. The chain uses TRBV6-5 and TRBJ2-7; D may be TRBD1 or TRBD2 (5 bases each). The CDR3 DNA sequence: TGTGCCAGCAGTTACTCGATGGGACCCGACCCCTACGAGCAGTACTTC. It encodes CASSYSMGPDPYEQYF.